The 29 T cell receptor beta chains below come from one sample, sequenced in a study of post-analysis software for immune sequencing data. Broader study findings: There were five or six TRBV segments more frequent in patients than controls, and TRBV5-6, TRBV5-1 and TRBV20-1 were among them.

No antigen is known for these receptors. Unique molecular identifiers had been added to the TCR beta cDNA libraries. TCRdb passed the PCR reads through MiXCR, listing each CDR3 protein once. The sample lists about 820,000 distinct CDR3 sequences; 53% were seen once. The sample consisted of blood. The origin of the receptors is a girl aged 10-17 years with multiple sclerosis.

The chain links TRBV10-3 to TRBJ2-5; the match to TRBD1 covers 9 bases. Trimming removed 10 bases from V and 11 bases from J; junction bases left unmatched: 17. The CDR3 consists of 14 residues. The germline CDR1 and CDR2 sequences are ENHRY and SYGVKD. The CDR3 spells CATHGTGIYNEQYF. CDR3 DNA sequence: TGTGCCACCCACGGGACAGGGATTTACAATGAGCAGTACTTC.

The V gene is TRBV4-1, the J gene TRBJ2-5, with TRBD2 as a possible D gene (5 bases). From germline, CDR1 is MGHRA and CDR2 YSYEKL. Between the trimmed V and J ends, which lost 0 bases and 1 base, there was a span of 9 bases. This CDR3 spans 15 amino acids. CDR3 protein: CASSQEEASQETQYF. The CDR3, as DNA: TGCGCCAGCAGCCAAGAGGAGGCCAGCCAAGAGACCCAGTACTTC.

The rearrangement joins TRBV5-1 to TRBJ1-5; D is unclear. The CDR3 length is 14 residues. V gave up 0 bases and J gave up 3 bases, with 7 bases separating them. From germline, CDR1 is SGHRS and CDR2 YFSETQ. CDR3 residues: CASSLGFLNQPQHF. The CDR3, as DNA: TGCGCCAGCAGCTTGGGGTTTCTCAATCAGCCCCAGCATTTT.

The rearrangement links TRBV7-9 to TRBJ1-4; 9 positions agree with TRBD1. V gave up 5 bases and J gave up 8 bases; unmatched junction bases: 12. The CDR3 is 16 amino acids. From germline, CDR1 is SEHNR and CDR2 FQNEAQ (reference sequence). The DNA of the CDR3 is TGTGCCAGCAGCCCCCGGTCCCGGACAGGGGAGGAAAAACTGTTTTTT. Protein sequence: CASSPRSRTGEEKLFF.

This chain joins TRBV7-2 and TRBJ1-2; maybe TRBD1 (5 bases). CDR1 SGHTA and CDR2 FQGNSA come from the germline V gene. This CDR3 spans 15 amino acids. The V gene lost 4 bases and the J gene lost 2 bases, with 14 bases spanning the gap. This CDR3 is CASSSAPGRNYGYTF. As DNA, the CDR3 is TGTGCCAGCAGCTCAGCGCCGGGGCGGAACTATGGCTACACCTTC. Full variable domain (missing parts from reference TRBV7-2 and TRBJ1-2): GAGVSQSPSNKVTEKGKDVELRCDPISGHTALYWYRQSLGQGLEFLIYFQGNSAPDKSGLPSDRFSAERTGGSVSTLTIQRTQQEDSAVYLCASSSAPGRNYGYTFGSGTRLTVV.

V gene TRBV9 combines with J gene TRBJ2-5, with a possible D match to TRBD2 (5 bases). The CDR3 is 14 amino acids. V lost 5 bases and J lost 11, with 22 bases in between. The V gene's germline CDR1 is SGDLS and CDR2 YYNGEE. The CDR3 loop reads CASSADAGLGEQYF. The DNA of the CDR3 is TGTGCCAGCAGTGCCGACGCGGGCCTAGGTGAGCAGTACTTC.

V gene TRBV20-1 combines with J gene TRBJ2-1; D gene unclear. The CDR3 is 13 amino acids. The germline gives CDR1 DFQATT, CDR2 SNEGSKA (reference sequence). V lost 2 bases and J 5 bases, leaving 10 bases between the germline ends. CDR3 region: CSARWTKDNEQFF. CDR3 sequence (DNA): TGCAGTGCTAGATGGACCAAAGACAATGAGCAGTTCTTC.

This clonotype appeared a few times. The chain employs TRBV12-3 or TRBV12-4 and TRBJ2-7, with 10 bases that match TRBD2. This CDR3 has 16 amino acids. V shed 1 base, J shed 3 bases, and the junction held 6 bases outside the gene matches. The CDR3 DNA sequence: TGTGCCAGCAGTTTAGGGGCCCCTAGCGGGGGCTACGAGCAGTACTTC. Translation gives CASSLGAPSGGYEQYF.

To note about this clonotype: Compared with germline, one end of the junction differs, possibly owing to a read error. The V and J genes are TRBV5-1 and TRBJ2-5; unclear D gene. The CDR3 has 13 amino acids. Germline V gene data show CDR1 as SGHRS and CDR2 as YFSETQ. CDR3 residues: CASSLIQKETLYF. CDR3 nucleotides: TGCGCCAGCAGCTTGATTCAGAAAGAGACCCTGTACTTC.

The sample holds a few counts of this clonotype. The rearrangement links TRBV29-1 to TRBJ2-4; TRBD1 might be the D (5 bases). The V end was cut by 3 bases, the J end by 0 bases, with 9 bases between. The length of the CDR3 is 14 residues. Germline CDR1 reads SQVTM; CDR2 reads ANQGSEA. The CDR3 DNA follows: TGCAGCGTTGAGGGGCCGGGAGCCAAAAACATTCAGTACTTC. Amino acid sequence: CSVEGPGAKNIQYF.

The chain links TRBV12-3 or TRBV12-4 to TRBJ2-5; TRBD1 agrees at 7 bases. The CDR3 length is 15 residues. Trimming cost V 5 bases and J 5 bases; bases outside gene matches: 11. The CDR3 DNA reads TGTGCCAGCAGTGCCACGACAGGGATGTCGGAGACCCAGTACTTC. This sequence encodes CASSATTGMSETQYF.

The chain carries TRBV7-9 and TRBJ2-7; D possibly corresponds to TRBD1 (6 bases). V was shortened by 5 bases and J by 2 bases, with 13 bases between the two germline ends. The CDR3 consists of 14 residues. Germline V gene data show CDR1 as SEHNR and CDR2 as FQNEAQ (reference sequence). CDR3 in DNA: TGTGCCAGCAGCGTCTCAGGGGCACCCTACGAGCAGTACTTC. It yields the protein CASSVSGAPYEQYF.

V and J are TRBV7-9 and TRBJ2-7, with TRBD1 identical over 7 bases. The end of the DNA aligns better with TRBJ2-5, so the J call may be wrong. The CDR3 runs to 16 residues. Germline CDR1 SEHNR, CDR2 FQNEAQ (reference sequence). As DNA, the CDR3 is TGTGCCAGCAGCGCAGGGAACAGGGGCCCGCGTGAGACCCAGTACTTC. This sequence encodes CASSAGNRGPRETQYF.

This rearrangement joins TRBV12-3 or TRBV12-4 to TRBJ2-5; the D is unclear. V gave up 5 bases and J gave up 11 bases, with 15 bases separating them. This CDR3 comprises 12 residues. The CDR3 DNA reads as TGTGCCAGCAGTCCTCCCGGTGCCCAGCAGTACTTC. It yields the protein CASSPPGAQQYF.

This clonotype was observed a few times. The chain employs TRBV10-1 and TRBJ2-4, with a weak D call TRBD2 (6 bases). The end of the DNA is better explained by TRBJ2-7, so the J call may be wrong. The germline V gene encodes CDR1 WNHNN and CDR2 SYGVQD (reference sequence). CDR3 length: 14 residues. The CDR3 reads CASSDGWQGGEQYF. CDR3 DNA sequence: TGCGCCAGCAGTGACGGATGGCAGGGAGGCGAGCAGTACTTC.

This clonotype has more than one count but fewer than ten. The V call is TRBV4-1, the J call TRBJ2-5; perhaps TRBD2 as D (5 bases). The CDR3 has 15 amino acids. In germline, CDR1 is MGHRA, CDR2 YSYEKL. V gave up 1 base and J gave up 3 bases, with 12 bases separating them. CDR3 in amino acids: CASSQVVASKETQYF. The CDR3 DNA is TGCGCCAGCAGCCAAGTCGTAGCGTCCAAAGAGACCCAGTACTTC.

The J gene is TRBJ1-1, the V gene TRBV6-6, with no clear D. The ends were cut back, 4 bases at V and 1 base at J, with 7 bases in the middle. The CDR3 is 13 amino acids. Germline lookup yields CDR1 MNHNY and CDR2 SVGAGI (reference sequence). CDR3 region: CASSWAQNTEAFF. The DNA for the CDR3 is TGTGCCAGCAGTTGGGCACAGAACACTGAAGCTTTCTTT.

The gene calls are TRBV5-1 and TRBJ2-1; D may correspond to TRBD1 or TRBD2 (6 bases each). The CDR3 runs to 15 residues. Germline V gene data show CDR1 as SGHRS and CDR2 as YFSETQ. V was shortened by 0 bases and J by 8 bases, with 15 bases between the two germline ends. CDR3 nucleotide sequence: TGCGCCAGCAGCTTGGCCTCTGGAAGGGGGGATGAGCAGTTCTTC. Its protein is CASSLASGRGDEQFF.

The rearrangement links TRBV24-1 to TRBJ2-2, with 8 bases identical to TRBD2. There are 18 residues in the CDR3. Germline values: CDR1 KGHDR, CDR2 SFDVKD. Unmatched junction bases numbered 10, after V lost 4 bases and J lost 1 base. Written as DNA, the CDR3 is TGTGCCACCAGTGACTACCGTAGCGGGGACCTGAACACCGGGGAGCTGTTTTTT. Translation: CATSDYRSGDLNTGELFF.

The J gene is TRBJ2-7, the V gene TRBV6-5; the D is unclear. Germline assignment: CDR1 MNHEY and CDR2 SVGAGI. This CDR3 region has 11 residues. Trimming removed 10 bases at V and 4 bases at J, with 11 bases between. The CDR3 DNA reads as TGTGCCACCCTGACTGGTTACGAGCAGTACTTC. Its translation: CATLTGYEQYF.

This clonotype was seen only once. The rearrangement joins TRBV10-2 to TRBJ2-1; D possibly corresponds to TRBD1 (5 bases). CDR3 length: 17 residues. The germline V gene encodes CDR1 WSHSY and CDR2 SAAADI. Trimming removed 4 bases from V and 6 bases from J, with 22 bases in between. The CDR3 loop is CASSGQSGIVRPNEQFF. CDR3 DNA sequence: TGCGCCAGCAGTGGTCAGTCAGGGATTGTAAGACCCAATGAGCAGTTCTTC.

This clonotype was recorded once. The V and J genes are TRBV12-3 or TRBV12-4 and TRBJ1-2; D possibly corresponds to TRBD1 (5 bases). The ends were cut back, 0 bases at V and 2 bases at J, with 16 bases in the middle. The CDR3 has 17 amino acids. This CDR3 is CASSLARGSGMNYGYTF. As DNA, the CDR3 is TGTGCCAGCAGTTTAGCGAGGGGTTCGGGAATGAACTATGGCTACACCTTC.

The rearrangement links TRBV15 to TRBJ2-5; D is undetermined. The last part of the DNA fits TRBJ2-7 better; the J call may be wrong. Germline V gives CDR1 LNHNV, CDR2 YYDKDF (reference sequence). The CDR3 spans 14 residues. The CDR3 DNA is TGTGCCACCAGCAGAGATGGCCAGACCTACGAGCAGTACTTC. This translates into CATSRDGQTYEQYF.

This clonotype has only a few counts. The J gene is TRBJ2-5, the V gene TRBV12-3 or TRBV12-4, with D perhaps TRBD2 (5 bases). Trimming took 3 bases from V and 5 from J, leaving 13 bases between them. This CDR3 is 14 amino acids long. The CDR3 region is CASSFPGFEETQYF. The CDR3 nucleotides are TGTGCCAGCAGTTTTCCGGGGTTTGAGGAGACCCAGTACTTC.

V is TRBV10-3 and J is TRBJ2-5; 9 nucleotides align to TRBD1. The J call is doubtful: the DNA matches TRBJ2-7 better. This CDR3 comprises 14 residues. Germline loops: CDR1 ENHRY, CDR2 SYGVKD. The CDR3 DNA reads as TGTGCCATCAAGGAGGGACAGGGAGACTACGAGCAGTACTTC. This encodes CAIKEGQGDYEQYF.

The CDR3 nucleotides are TGTGCCAGCAGCTCGAAACAGGGGACTACGCAGTATTTT. Encoded protein: CASSSKQGTTQYF. The chain recombines TRBV7-2 with TRBJ2-3; 7 bases map to TRBD1. The ends lost 4 bases at V and 8 bases at J; junction bases unmatched: 6. CDR1 is SGHTA, CDR2 FQGNSA, per germline. The CDR3 covers 13 residues.

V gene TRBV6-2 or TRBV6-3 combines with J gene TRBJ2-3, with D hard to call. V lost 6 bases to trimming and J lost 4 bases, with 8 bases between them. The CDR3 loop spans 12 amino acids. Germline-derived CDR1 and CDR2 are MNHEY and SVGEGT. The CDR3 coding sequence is TGTGCCAGCAGACACGGCGCAGATACGCAGTATTTT. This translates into CASRHGADTQYF.

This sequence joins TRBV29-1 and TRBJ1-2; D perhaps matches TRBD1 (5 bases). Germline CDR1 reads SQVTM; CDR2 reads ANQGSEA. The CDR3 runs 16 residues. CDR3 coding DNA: TGCGGCGCTGAAGGTTTAAGGGGAACAGGCACCTATGGCTACACCTTC. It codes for CGAEGLRGTGTYGYTF.

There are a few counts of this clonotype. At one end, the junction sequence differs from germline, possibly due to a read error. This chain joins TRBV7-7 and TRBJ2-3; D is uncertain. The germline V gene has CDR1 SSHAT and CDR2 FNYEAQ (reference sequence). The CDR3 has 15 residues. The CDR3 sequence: CASSLNPRNTDTQYF. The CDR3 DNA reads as TGTGCTAGCAGCTTAAACCCTCGGAACACAGATACGCAGTATTTT.